This section outlines one T cell receptor (beta chain) sequence together with its context. Its target is unknown. The source of the sample is a study of cytomegalovirus exposure and HLA in healthy donors. Study-wide results and caveats: Overall, around 160 TCR beta chains were annotated as cytomegalovirus-associated.

Sequencing was performed with immunoSEQ multiplex PCR; in TCRdb, only in-frame clones are kept and a portion is missing. The sample carries 190,000 or so clones, approximately 80% recorded once. Germline-derived CDR1 and CDR2 are MNHNS and SASEGT. The CDR3 covers 15 residues. Trimming at V came to 8 bases and at J to 3 bases, leaving 8 bases not matched to a gene. J is TRBJ1-5 and V is TRBV6-1; TRBD1 aligns across 9 bases. The sequencing input was PBMCs. The clonotype was recovered from a woman in her twenties or thirties in good health and CMV-seropositive. CDR3 in DNA: TGTGCCAGCTCCTGGACAGGGGCGAACAATCAGCCCCAGCATTTT. Translation: CASSWTGANNQPQHF.